In this sample, the clone carrying this T cell receptor beta chain turned up many times. Its target is unknown. This specimen belongs to a study of T cells in Graves' hyperthyroidism and ophthalmopathy. Study details: Upon initial diagnosis and before any treatment, peripheral blood was collected. Study-wide findings and caveats: Before onset, ophthalmopathy was predicted by the model a median approximately 6.5 months earlier. Most expanded thyroid clonotypes above 0.001 also appeared in blood.

Every diagnosis used clinical symptoms, serum thyroxine and TRAb, thyroid ultrasound and orbital computed tomography. RNA transcripts provided the source from which TCR beta CDR3 regions were amplified. Initially, a first-round RT-PCR of the TCR CDR3 employed the HTBI primer set. TCRdb redid the calling of the multiplex PCR reads with MiXCR, one entry per CDR3 protein. The sample gives roughly 650,000 distinct CDR3 sequences, about 16% of which show up once; around 3.5% is in the top ten. The clonotype comes from a woman in her thirties or forties with Graves' ophthalmopathy. The sequenced sample was blood.

The CDR3 protein is CASTNTLNTEAFF. CDR3 DNA: TGTGCCAGCACCAATACCTTGAACACTGAAGCTTTCTTT. The chain uses TRBV28 and TRBJ1-1; D gene ambiguous. This CDR3 contains 13 residues. The V end was cut by 7 bases, the J end by 0 bases, with 9 bases between. Germline lookup yields CDR1 MDHEN and CDR2 SYDVKM.